This T cell receptor beta chain was sequenced in a study of shared clonotypes between healthy human individuals. Looked up from germline, CDR1 is LGHNA and CDR2 is YNFKEQ. Trimming took off 0 bases at V and 7 bases at J, with 12 bases between the two ends. CDR3 length: 14 amino acids. Using immunoSEQ multiplex PCR, the repertoire was profiled, and TCRdb retains in-frame clones only, with some absent. Here the sample spans some 2,400,000 clones, approximately 94% being singletons. This chain joins TRBV4-2 and TRBJ2-5; maybe TRBD1 (5 bases). The specimen sequenced was naive CD4+ T cells sorted from blood. Subset meaning: CD45RA+ positively selected. The receptor was derived from a man younger than 35 in good health. The CDR3 spells CASSQDRRGGTQYF. The CDR3 region has the DNA TGTGCCAGCAGCCAAGATCGAAGGGGTGGGACCCAGTACTTC.